Listed below are T cell receptor beta chains from one sample, sequenced in a study of cytomegalovirus exposure and HLA in healthy donors. Clones were read by immunoSEQ multiplex PCR, and TCRdb kept only the in-frame ones, dropping some. The table lists 55,000 to 85,000 clones. What was sequenced was PBMCs. The receptors were gathered from a woman aged 25 to 39 in good health and CMV-seronegative. Each CDR3 is given with its conserved first and last residue. The order of the fields is J gene, V gene, D gene, CDR3 DNA, CDR3 protein. The D gene is left open where the match is weak.

>TRBJ1-1|TRBV9|-
TGTGCCAGCAGCGTGGGGGAGGGGTTGAACACTGAAGCTTTCTTT
CASSVGEGLNTEAFF
>TRBJ2-3|TRBV7-9|TRBD2
TGTGCCAGCAGCTTACGGACCGGGGGGTTCACAGATACGCAGTATTTT
CASSLRTGGFTDTQYF
>TRBJ2-7|TRBV4-1|-
TGCGCCAGCAGCCAAGCTGGGGCGGGGGCTAACCCTTCCTACGAGCAGTACTTC
CASSQAGAGANPSYEQYF
>TRBJ2-1|TRBV7-3|TRBD2
TGTGCCAGCAGCTCCCTGACTAGCGGGGGGGCAGTTGAGCAGTTCTTC
CASSSLTSGGAVEQFF
>TRBJ2-3|TRBV9|TRBD2
TGTGCCAGCAGCGTGGCGGGAGCGCCCCAAGATACGCAGTATTTT
CASSVAGAPQDTQYF
>TRBJ2-7|TRBV9|TRBD2
TGTGCCAGCAGCGTAGGAACTAGCGGGAGGAGGTTGGGCTACGAGCAGTACTTC
CASSVGTSGRRLGYEQYF
>TRBJ1-1|TRBV5-4|-
TGTGCCAGCAGCTTGGGCATTACAGGGATAGGCACTGAAGCTTTCTTT
CASSLGITGIGTEAFF
>TRBJ1-5|TRBV28|TRBD1
TGTGCCAGCAGTTTAACGACAGGGGGCGGGGGTCAGCCCCAGCATTTT
CASSLTTGGGGQPQHF
>TRBJ1-6|TRBV7-2|TRBD1
TGTGCCAGCAGCTTGGACAGGGGCATAACACCCCTCCACTTT
CASSLDRGITPLHF
>TRBJ1-1|TRBV7-9|TRBD1
TGTGCCAGCAGCTTAGGAGACAGGGTTGTTATAGCTTTCTTT
CASSLGDRVVIAFF
>TRBJ2-4|TRBV19|-
TGTGCCAGTAGTATCGGGCGGGTCCTCGCGGGGAACATTCAGTACTTC
CASSIGRVLAGNIQYF
>TRBJ2-4|TRBV13|TRBD1
TGTGCCAGCAGCGGGGGACAGGGTGTTCTAGCCAAAAACATTCAGTACTTC
CASSGGQGVLAKNIQYF
>TRBJ2-1|TRBV19|TRBD2
TGTGCCAGTAGCACCCAACGACTAGCGGGAGGACTTAATGAGCAGTTCTTC
CASSTQRLAGGLNEQFF
>TRBJ2-7|TRBV30|TRBD1
TGTGCCTGGAGGGGTTGGACAGGGGGAACCTACGAGCAGTACTTC
CAWRGWTGGTYEQYF
>TRBJ2-7|TRBV6-5|TRBD2
TGTGCCAGCAGTTACAGGGCTAGCGGGGACTACGAGCAGTACTTC
CASSYRASGDYEQYF
>TRBJ1-4|TRBV5-1|-
TGCGCCAGCAGCTTTGGGGCCCAGACAGCAACTAATGAAAAACTGTTTTTT
CASSFGAQTATNEKLFF